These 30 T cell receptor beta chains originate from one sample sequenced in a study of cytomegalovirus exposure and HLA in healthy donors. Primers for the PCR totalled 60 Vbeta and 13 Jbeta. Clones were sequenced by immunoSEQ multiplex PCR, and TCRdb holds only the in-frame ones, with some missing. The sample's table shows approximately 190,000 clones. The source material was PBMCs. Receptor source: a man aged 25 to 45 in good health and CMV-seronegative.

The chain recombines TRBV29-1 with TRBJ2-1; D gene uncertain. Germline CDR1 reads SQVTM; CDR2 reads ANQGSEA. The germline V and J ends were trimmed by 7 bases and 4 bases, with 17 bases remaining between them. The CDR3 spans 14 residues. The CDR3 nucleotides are TGCAGCGCCCGGAATATCGAGGCTTACAATGAGCAGTTCTTC. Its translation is CSARNIEAYNEQFF.

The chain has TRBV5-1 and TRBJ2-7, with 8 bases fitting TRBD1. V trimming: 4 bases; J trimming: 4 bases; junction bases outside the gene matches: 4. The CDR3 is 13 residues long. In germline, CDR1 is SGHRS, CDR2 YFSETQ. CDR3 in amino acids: CASSVTGVYEQYF. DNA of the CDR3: TGCGCCAGCAGCGTGACAGGGGTGTACGAGCAGTACTTC. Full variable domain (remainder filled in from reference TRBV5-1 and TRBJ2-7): KAGVTQTPRYLIKTRGQQVTLSCSPISGHRSVSWYQQTPGQGLQFLFEYFSETQRNKGNFPGRFSGRQFSNSRSEMNVSTLELGDSALYLCASSVTGVYEQYFGPGTRLTVT.

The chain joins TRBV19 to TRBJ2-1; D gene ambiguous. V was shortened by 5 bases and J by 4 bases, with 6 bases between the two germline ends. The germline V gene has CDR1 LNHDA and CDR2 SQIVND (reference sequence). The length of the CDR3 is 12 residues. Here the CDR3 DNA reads TGTGCCAGTAGTCCTAGTTACAATGAGCAGTTCTTC. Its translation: CASSPSYNEQFF.

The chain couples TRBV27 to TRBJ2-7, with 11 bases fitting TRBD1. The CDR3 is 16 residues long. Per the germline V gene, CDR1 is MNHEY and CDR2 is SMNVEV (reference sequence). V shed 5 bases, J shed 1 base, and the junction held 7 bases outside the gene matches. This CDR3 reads CASSPGTGGVSYEQYF. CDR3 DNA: TGTGCCAGCAGTCCCGGGACAGGGGGAGTATCCTACGAGCAGTACTTC.

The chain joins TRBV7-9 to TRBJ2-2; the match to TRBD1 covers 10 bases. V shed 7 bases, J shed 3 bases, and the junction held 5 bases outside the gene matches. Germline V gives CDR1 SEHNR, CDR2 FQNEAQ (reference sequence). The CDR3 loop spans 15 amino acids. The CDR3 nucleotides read TGTGCCAGCATAGGGACAGGGGTAGACACCGGGGAGCTGTTTTTT. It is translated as CASIGTGVDTGELFF.

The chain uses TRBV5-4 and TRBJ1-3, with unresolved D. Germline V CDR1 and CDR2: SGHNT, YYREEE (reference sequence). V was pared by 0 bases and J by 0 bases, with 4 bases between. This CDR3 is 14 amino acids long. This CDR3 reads CASSLAGSGNTIYF. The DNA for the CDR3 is TGTGCCAGCAGCTTGGCCGGCTCTGGAAACACCATATATTTT.

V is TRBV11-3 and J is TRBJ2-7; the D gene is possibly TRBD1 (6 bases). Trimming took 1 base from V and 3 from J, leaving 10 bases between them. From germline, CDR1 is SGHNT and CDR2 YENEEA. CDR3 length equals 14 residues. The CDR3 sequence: CASSLGLQGYEQYF. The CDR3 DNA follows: TGTGCCAGCAGCTTAGGCCTACAGGGCTACGAGCAGTACTTC.

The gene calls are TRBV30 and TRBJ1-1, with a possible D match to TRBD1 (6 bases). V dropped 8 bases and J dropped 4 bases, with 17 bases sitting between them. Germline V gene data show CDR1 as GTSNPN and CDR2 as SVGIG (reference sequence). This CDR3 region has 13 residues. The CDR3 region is CAGSGGGGTEAFF. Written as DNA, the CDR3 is TGTGCCGGAAGTGGGGGCGGTGGCACTGAAGCTTTCTTT.

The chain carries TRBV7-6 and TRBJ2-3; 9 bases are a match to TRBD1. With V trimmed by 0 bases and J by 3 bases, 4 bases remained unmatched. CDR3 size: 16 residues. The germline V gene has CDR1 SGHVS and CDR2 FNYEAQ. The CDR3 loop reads CASSLAGTGYTDTQYF. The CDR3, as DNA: TGTGCCAGCAGCTTAGCTGGGACAGGGTATACAGATACGCAGTATTTT.

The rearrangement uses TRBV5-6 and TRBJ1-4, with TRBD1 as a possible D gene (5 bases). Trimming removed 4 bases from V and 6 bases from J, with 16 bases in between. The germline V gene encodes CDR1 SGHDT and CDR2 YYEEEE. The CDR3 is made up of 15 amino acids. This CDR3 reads CASSPVGVGDEKLFF. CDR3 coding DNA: TGTGCCAGCAGCCCGGTAGGGGTCGGAGATGAAAAACTGTTTTTT. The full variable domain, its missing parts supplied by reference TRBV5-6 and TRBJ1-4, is DAGVTQSPTHLIKTRGQQVTLRCSPKSGHDTVSWYQQALGQGPQFIFQYYEEEERQRGNFPDRFSGHQFPNYSSELNVNALLLGDSALYLCASSPVGVGDEKLFFGSGTQLSVL.

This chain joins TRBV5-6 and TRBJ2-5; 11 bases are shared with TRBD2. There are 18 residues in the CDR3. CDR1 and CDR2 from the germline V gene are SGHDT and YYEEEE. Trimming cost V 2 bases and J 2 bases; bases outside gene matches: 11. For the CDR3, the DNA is TGTGCCAGCAGCTTCGGCCTAGCGGGGGGCCCAATTCAAGAGACCCAGTACTTC. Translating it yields CASSFGLAGGPIQETQYF.

The CDR3 sequence: CASSLLGPLSGNTIYF. The CDR3 DNA is TGTGCCAGCAGCTTGTTGGGGCCCCTCTCTGGAAACACCATATATTTT. The rearrangement links TRBV5-4 to TRBJ1-3; weak D call: TRBD1 (5 bases). The CDR3 has 16 amino acids. Germline V gives CDR1 SGHNT, CDR2 YYREEE (reference sequence). Trimming stripped 1 base from V and 0 bases from J, with 11 bases between.

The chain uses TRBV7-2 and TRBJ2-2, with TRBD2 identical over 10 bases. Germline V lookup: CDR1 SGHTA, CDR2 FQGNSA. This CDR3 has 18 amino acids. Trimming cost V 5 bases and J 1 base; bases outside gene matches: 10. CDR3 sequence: CASSRPPSSGGNTGELFF. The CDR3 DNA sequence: TGTGCCAGCAGCCGTCCCCCCTCTAGCGGGGGGAACACCGGGGAGCTGTTTTTT.

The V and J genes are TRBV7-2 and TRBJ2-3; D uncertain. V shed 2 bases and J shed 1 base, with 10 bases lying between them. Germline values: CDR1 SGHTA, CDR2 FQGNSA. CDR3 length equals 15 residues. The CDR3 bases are TGTGCCAGCAGCTTACAGGCTGCAGGCACAGATACGCAGTATTTT. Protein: CASSLQAAGTDTQYF.

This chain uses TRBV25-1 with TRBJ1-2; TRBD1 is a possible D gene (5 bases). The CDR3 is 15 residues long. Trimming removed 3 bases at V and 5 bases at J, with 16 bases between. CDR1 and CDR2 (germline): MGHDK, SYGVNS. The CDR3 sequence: CASSDESQGRYGYTF. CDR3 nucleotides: TGTGCCAGCAGTGATGAGAGTCAGGGAAGGTATGGCTACACCTTC.

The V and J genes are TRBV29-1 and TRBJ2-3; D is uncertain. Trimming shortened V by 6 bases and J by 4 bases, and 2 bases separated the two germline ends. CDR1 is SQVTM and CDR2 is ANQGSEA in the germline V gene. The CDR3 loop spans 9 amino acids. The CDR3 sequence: CSVSDTQYF. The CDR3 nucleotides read TGCAGCGTCTCAGATACGCAGTATTTT.

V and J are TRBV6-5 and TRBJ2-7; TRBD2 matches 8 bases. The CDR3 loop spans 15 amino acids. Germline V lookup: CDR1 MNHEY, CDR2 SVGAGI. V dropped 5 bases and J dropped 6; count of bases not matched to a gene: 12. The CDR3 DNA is TGTGCCAGCAGTCAAAGCGGGGGAGCCCAGGGCGAGCAGTACTTC. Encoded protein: CASSQSGGAQGEQYF.

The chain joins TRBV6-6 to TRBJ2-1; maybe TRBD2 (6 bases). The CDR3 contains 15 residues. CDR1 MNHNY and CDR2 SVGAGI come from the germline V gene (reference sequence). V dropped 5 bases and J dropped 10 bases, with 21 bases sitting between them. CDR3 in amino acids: CASSVVGEAVREQFF. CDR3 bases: TGTGCCAGCAGTGTCGTGGGGGAGGCCGTTAGGGAGCAGTTCTTC.

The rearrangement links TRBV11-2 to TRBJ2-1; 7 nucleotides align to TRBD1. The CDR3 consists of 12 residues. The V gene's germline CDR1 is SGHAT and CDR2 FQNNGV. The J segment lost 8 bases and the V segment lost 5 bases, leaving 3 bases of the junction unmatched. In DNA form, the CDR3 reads TGTGCCAGCAGCCCTGACAGGGATGAGCAGTTCTTC. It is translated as CASSPDRDEQFF. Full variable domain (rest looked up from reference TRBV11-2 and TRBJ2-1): EAGVAQSPRYKIIEKRQSVAFWCNPISGHATLYWYQQILGQGPKLLIQFQNNGVVDDSQLPKDRFSAERLKGVDSTLKIQPAKLEDSAVYLCASSPDRDEQFFGPGTRLTVL.

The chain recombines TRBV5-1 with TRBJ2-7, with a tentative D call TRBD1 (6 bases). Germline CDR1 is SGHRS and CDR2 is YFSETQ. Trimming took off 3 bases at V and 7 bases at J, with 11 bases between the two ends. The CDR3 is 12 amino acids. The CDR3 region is CASSSTGFEQYF. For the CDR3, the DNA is TGCGCCAGCAGCTCAACAGGGTTTGAGCAGTACTTC. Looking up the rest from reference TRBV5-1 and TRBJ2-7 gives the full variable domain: KAGVTQTPRYLIKTRGQQVTLSCSPISGHRSVSWYQQTPGQGLQFLFEYFSETQRNKGNFPGRFSGRQFSNSRSEMNVSTLELGDSALYLCASSSTGFEQYFGPGTRLTVT.

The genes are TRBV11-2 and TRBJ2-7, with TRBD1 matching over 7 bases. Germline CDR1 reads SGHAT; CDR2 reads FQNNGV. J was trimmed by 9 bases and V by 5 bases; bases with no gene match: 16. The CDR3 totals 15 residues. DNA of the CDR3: TGTGCCAGCAGCATAATGACAGGGTTCCCTGCCGGGCAGTACTTC. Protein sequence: CASSIMTGFPAGQYF.

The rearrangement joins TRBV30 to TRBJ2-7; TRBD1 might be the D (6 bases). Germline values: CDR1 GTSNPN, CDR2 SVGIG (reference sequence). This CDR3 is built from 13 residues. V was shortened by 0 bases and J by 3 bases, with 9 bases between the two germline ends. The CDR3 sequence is CAWSVNRVYEQYF. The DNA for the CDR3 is TGTGCCTGGAGTGTCAACAGGGTCTACGAGCAGTACTTC. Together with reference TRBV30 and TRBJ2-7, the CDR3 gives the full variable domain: SQTIHQWPATLVQPVGSPLSLECTVEGTSNPNLYWYRQAAGRGLQLLFYSVGIGQISSEVPQNLSASRPQDRQFILSSKKLLLSDSGFYLCAWSVNRVYEQYFGPGTRLTVT.

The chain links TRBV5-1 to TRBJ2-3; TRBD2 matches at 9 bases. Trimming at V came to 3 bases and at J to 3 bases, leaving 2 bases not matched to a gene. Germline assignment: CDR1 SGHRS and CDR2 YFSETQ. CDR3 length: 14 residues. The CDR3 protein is CASSSSGGTDTQYF. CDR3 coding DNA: TGCGCCAGCAGCTCGAGCGGGGGGACAGATACGCAGTATTTT. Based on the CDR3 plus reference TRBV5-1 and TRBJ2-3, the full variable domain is KAGVTQTPRYLIKTRGQQVTLSCSPISGHRSVSWYQQTPGQGLQFLFEYFSETQRNKGNFPGRFSGRQFSNSRSEMNVSTLELGDSALYLCASSSSGGTDTQYFGPGTRLTVL.

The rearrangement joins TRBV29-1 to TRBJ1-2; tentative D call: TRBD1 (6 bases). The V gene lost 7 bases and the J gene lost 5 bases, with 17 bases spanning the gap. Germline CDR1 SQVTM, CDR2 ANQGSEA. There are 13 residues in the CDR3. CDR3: CSATMTGEYGYTF. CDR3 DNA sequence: TGCAGCGCAACAATGACAGGAGAGTATGGCTACACCTTC.

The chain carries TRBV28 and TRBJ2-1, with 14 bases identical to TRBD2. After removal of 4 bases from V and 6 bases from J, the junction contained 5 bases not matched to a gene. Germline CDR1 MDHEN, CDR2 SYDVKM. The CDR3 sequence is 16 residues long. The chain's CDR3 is CASSSPTSGRANEQFF. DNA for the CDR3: TGTGCCAGCAGTTCCCCGACTAGCGGGAGGGCCAATGAGCAGTTCTTC.

The CDR3 protein is CASSSERTSGEKQYF. Here the CDR3 DNA reads TGTGCCAGCAGCTCCGAAAGGACTAGCGGGGAGAAGCAGTACTTC. The chain has TRBV5-6 and TRBJ2-7; 12 bases map to TRBD2. CDR1 is SGHDT and CDR2 is YYEEEE in the germline V gene. V trimming: 3 bases; J trimming: 8 bases; junction bases outside the gene matches: 9. The CDR3 has 15 residues.

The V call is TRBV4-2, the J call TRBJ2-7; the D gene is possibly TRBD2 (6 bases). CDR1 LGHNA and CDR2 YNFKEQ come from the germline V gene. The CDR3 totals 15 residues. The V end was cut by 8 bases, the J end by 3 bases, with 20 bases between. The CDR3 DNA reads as TGTGCCAGCGGGGGGAGTCGGGGTCTGTACTACGAGCAGTACTTC. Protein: CASGGSRGLYYEQYF.

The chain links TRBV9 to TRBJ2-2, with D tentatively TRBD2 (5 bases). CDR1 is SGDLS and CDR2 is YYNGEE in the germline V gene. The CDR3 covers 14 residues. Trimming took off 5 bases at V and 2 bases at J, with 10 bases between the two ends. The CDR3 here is CASRLEGNTGELFF. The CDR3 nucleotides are TGTGCCAGCAGACTCGAGGGTAACACCGGGGAGCTGTTTTTT.

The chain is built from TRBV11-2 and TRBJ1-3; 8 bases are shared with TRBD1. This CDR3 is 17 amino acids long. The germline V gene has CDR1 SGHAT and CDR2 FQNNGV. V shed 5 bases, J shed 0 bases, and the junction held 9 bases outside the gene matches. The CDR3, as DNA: TGTGCCAGCAGCCTAAGGGACAGGTCTTTCTCTGGAAACACCATATATTTT. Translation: CASSLRDRSFSGNTIYF.

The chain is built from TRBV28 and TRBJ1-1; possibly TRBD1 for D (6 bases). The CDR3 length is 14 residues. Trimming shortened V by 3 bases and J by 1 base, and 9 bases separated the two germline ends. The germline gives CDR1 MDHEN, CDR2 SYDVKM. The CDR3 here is CASSLWGPNTEAFF. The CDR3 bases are TGTGCCAGCAGTTTGTGGGGGCCGAACACTGAAGCTTTCTTT.